What follows are 27 T cell receptor beta chains derived from one specimen sequenced in a study of blood T cells in healthy people across ages. The use of a sample-barcoded 5' primer and a J-beta primer mix characterized a second PCR of roughly 7 to 12 cycles. TCRdb recomputed calls from the 5' RACE reads with MiXCR, one row per CDR3 protein. The sample consists of about 1.4 million distinct CDR3 sequences, approximately 59% of them appearing once. The specimen sequenced was blood. These receptors were collected from a young man in good health.

This clonotype was seen a few times. V is TRBV7-9 and J is TRBJ2-1, with TRBD2 matching over 8 bases. V shed 5 bases, J shed 3 bases, and the junction held 6 bases outside the gene matches. The V gene's germline CDR1 is SEHNR and CDR2 FQNEAQ (reference sequence). The CDR3 runs 15 residues. Written as DNA, the CDR3 is TGTGCCAGCAGCCCACGGGAGGGCTTCTACAATGAGCAGTTCTTC. It yields the protein CASSPREGFYNEQFF. The full variable domain, rest sourced from reference TRBV7-9 and TRBJ2-1, is DTGVSQNPRHKITKRGQNVTFRCDPISEHNRLYWYRQTLGQGPEFLTYFQNEAQLEKSRLLSDRFSAERPKGSFSTLEIQRTEQGDSAMYLCASSPREGFYNEQFFGPGTRLTVL.

This clonotype was detected only a few times. The chain combines TRBV29-1 with TRBJ2-2; no reliable D call. V was pared by 4 bases and J by 6 bases, with 3 bases between. The germline V gene encodes CDR1 SQVTM and CDR2 ANQGSEA. The CDR3 runs 10 residues. In nucleotides, the CDR3 is TGCAGCGTTGGGTCCGGGGAGCTGTTTTTT. Translation gives CSVGSGELFF.

The V call is TRBV6-6, the J call TRBJ2-7, with D possibly TRBD1 on 5 matching bases. The germline CDR1 and CDR2 sequences are MNHNY and SVGAGI (reference sequence). The V and J ends lost 7 bases and 3 bases respectively, with 19 bases between them. The CDR3 sequence is 15 residues long. The CDR3 nucleotides read TGTGCCAGCACCGAAGGGGTGACAGCTTTCTACGAGCAGTACTTC. Protein sequence: CASTEGVTAFYEQYF.

J is TRBJ2-3 and V is TRBV27, with 12 bases matching TRBD2. The CDR3 sequence is 16 residues long. The germline CDR1 and CDR2 sequences are MNHEY and SMNVEV (reference sequence). Trimming removed 8 bases from V and 4 bases from J; junction bases left unmatched: 10. Written as DNA, the CDR3 is TGTGCCAGCGGGACACCGGGACTAGCGGGTGCAGATACGCAGTATTTT. This gives the protein CASGTPGLAGADTQYF.

This clonotype was seen only a few times. The chain uses TRBV9 and TRBJ1-2; 7 bases match TRBD1. The CDR3 runs to 15 residues. The ends lost 5 bases at V and 5 bases at J; junction bases unmatched: 12. Germline V gene sequence: CDR1 SGDLS, CDR2 YYNGEE. The CDR3 reads CASSPLPGRGYGYTF. The CDR3 DNA reads as TGTGCCAGCAGTCCCCTACCCGGCAGGGGGTATGGCTACACCTTC.

The chain couples TRBV3-1 to TRBJ2-2; D perhaps matches TRBD2 (5 bases). From germline, CDR1 is LGHDT and CDR2 YNNKEL (reference sequence). This CDR3 spans 15 amino acids. Trimming took off 0 bases at V and 7 bases at J, with 12 bases between the two ends. CDR3 in DNA: TGTGCCAGCAGCCAAGATACTGATGGGAGCGGGGAGCTGTTTTTT. Translating gives CASSQDTDGSGELFF.

The sample holds one count of this clonotype. The CDR3 DNA reads as TGCAGTGCTAGGTCCAGCGGGAGTGGTGAGACCCAGTACTTC. Its protein product is CSARSSGSGETQYF. V and J are TRBV20-1 and TRBJ2-5; TRBD2 matches at 8 bases. This CDR3 is 14 amino acids long. Germline V gene sequence: CDR1 DFQATT, CDR2 SNEGSKA (reference sequence). The junction had 8 bases not matched to a gene; V was cut back by 3 bases and J by 5 bases.

This clonotype has only a few counts. This rearrangement joins TRBV20-1 to TRBJ2-1; 8 bases fit TRBD2. In germline, CDR1 is DFQATT, CDR2 SNEGSKA (reference sequence). The CDR3 extends over 19 amino acids. J gave up 1 base and V 0 bases, and 14 bases lay outside the gene matches. CDR3 nucleotides: TGCAGTGCTAGAGACCACGGGAGTAGCGGGGCAATTTCCTACAATGAGCAGTTCTTC. This sequence encodes CSARDHGSSGAISYNEQFF.

The gene calls are TRBV12-3 or TRBV12-4 and TRBJ1-6; D perhaps matches TRBD1 (6 bases). Trimming cost V 6 bases and J 7 bases, with 16 bases left between them. The CDR3 contains 15 residues. CDR3 sequence: CASRHRTGANSPLHF. In nucleotides, the CDR3 is TGTGCCAGCAGACACCGTACGGGGGCCAATTCACCCCTCCACTTT.

The chain couples TRBV7-9 to TRBJ2-5, with D unresolved. TRBJ2-7 explains the end of the DNA better; the J call may be wrong. The CDR3 is made up of 14 amino acids. CDR1 and CDR2 (germline): SEHNR, FQNEAQ (reference sequence). CDR3 nucleotides: TGTGCCAGCGGCTCCGTTACCGACCTCTACGAGCAGTACTTC. Translated: CASGSVTDLYEQYF.

This chain joins TRBV12-3 or TRBV12-4 and TRBJ2-1; 9 bases map to TRBD2. The V and J ends lost 8 bases and 6 bases, in that order; junction bases with no gene match: 8. This CDR3 comprises 14 residues. CDR3 sequence reads: CASGSLAGSNEQFF. The DNA for the CDR3 is TGTGCCAGCGGATCCCTAGCGGGAAGCAATGAGCAGTTCTTC.

In this sample, this clonotype turned up a few times. V and J are TRBV29-1 and TRBJ2-7; D possibly corresponds to TRBD2 (6 bases). CDR1 is SQVTM and CDR2 is ANQGSEA in the germline V gene. The germline V and J ends were trimmed by 4 bases and 0 bases, with 10 bases remaining between them. The CDR3 sequence is 13 residues long. In nucleotides, the CDR3 is TGCAGCGTTGTGGAGGGGAGCTCCTACGAGCAGTACTTC. Its protein is CSVVEGSSYEQYF.

The chain employs TRBV11-2 and TRBJ2-7; D call uncertain. The CDR3 is 14 residues long. Germline V gene data show CDR1 as SGHAT and CDR2 as FQNNGV. The V gene lost 3 bases and the J gene lost 1 base, with 10 bases spanning the gap. This chain's CDR3 is CASSLRTTSYEQYF. The CDR3 bases are TGTGCCAGCAGCTTGAGGACGACGTCCTACGAGCAGTACTTC.

Details on this clonotype: One end of the junction does not line up with germline, which may come from a read error. The rearrangement joins TRBV6-5 to TRBJ2-7; perhaps TRBD2 as D (5 bases). Germline V CDR1 and CDR2: MNHEY, SVGAGI. This CDR3 is 13 amino acids long. CDR3 residues: CDSSSRGSYEQYF. In DNA, the CDR3 is TGTGACAGCAGTTCCCGGGGTTCCTACGAGCAGTACTTC.

The V call is TRBV15, the J call TRBJ2-5, with a possible D match to TRBD1 (5 bases). Germline CDR1 and CDR2: LNHNV and YYDKDF (reference sequence). This CDR3 region has 16 residues. Trimming cost V 0 bases and J 5 bases, with 16 bases left between them. The CDR3 spells CATSRDGQGYRETQYF. The CDR3 DNA reads as TGTGCCACCAGCAGAGATGGGCAAGGATACAGGGAGACCCAGTACTTC. Together with reference TRBV15 and TRBJ2-5, the CDR3 gives the full variable domain: DAMVIQNPRYQVTQFGKPVTLSCSQTLNHNVMYWYQQKSSQAPKLLFHYYDKDFNNEADTPDNFQSRRPNTSFCFLDIRSPGLGDTAMYLCATSRDGQGYRETQYFGPGTRLLVL.

The chain couples TRBV14 to TRBJ2-3; TRBD1 matches at 10 bases. This CDR3 comprises 15 residues. V dropped 4 bases and J dropped 5; count of bases not matched to a gene: 6. Germline CDR1 SGHDN, CDR2 FVKESK. The CDR3 loop reads CASSLLGQGIDTQYF. CDR3 in DNA: TGTGCCAGCAGCCTGCTGGGACAGGGGATAGATACGCAGTATTTT.

The V call is TRBV20-1, the J call TRBJ2-5; the match to TRBD2 covers 9 bases. The J call may be wrong; the DNA end is better matched by TRBJ2-1. CDR1 is DFQATT, CDR2 SNEGSKA, per germline (reference sequence). The CDR3 has 17 amino acids. In DNA, the CDR3 is TGCAGTGCTAGTCTTCCTAGCGGGACCTGGTACCAAGAGACCCAGTTCTTC. Translating it yields CSASLPSGTWYQETQFF.

This chain uses TRBV4-1 with TRBJ1-4; TRBD1 matches 8 bases. J lost 7 bases, V lost 4 bases, and 8 bases had no gene match. Germline CDR1 MGHRA, CDR2 YSYEKL. The CDR3 runs to 15 residues. CDR3 sequence reads: CASSPGQGGGEKLFF. Written as DNA, the CDR3 is TGCGCCAGCAGCCCAGGACAGGGTGGAGGTGAAAAACTGTTTTTT.

V usage is TRBV12-3 or TRBV12-4 and J usage is TRBJ2-7; TRBD2 agrees at 13 bases. The CDR3 consists of 15 residues. The trim removed 4 bases at V and 3 bases at J, leaving 3 bases unmatched. CDR3 loop: CASSYTSGGVYEQYF. In nucleotides, the CDR3 is TGTGCCAGCAGTTATACTAGCGGGGGGGTCTACGAGCAGTACTTC.

The chain carries TRBV6-2 or TRBV6-3 and TRBJ1-1; 9 bases line up with TRBD1. Trimming took 6 bases from V and 1 from J; bases not matched to a gene: 6. From germline, CDR1 is MNHEY and CDR2 SVGEGT. This CDR3 region has 15 residues. The CDR3 DNA follows: TGTGCCAGCAGCCCGACAGGGGGGAAGAACACTGAAGCTTTCTTT. This translates into CASSPTGGKNTEAFF.

The gene calls are TRBV20-1 and TRBJ2-4; no definite D call. Germline CDR1 reads DFQATT; CDR2 reads SNEGSKA (reference sequence). This CDR3 comprises 13 residues. V gave up 6 bases and J gave up 1 base, with 10 bases separating them. CDR3 nucleotides: TGCAGTGCGACCCTAGAGGCCAAAAACATTCAGTACTTC. It is translated as CSATLEAKNIQYF.

The gene calls are TRBV7-2 and TRBJ2-1; perhaps TRBD2 as D (7 bases). The CDR3 consists of 16 residues. CDR1 SGHTA and CDR2 FQGNSA come from the germline V gene. The V and J ends lost 8 bases and 4 bases respectively, with 21 bases between them. In nucleotides, the CDR3 is TGTGCCAGCGAACTCACCGGGGGGCGGCGTTACAATGAGCAGTTCTTC. It is translated as CASELTGGRRYNEQFF. The variable domain in full, with the rest retrieved from reference TRBV7-2 and TRBJ2-1, is GAGVSQSPSNKVTEKGKDVELRCDPISGHTALYWYRQSLGQGLEFLIYFQGNSAPDKSGLPSDRFSAERTGGSVSTLTIQRTQQEDSAVYLCASELTGGRRYNEQFFGPGTRLTVL.

The chain carries TRBV6-2 or TRBV6-3 and TRBJ2-3; D is possibly TRBD1 (7 bases). Germline CDR1 is MNHEY and CDR2 is SVGEGT. The V end was cut by 0 bases, the J end by 4 bases, with 8 bases between. The CDR3 spans 14 residues. The CDR3: CASSYSRGADTQYF. The DNA of the CDR3 is TGTGCCAGCAGTTACTCCAGGGGGGCAGATACGCAGTATTTT.

The chain links TRBV3-1 to TRBJ2-1, with D possibly matching TRBD2 (5 bases). CDR1 is LGHDT, CDR2 YNNKEL, per germline (reference sequence). The CDR3 is made up of 16 amino acids. Trimming shortened V by 2 bases and J by 3 bases, and 14 bases separated the two germline ends. The CDR3 here is CASSQIGMIGYNEQFF. The CDR3 DNA reads as TGTGCCAGCAGCCAAATCGGGATGATCGGCTACAATGAGCAGTTCTTC.

This clonotype was seen only a few times. This chain connects TRBV7-9 to TRBJ2-1, with a tentative D call TRBD1 (5 bases). CDR1 is SEHNR and CDR2 is FQNEAQ in the germline V gene (reference sequence). V lost 5 bases and J lost 10, with 18 bases in between. The CDR3 has 14 residues. The CDR3 region is CASSPWVGSGEQFF. The CDR3 DNA follows: TGTGCCAGCAGCCCATGGGTAGGGTCAGGGGAGCAGTTCTTC.

This clonotype was found once. The chain has TRBV7-9 and TRBJ2-3, with no clear D. The CDR3 spans 17 residues. Trimming removed 3 bases from V and 3 bases from J, with 19 bases in between. Germline-derived CDR1 and CDR2 are SEHNR and FQNEAQ (reference sequence). The CDR3 protein is CASSLEIIGQGTDTQYF. Here the CDR3 DNA reads TGTGCCAGCAGCTTGGAAATAATTGGGCAAGGGACAGATACGCAGTATTTT.

The chain links TRBV6-4 to TRBJ2-3, with a weak D call TRBD2 (6 bases). With 0 bases removed from V and 4 bases from J, the gap between germline ends came to 14 bases. The V gene's germline CDR1 is MRHNA and CDR2 SNTAGT. The CDR3 has 16 amino acids. CDR3 residues: CASSDSSSAGSDTQYF. In DNA form, the CDR3 reads TGTGCCAGCAGTGACTCGTCTAGCGCGGGCTCAGATACGCAGTATTTT.